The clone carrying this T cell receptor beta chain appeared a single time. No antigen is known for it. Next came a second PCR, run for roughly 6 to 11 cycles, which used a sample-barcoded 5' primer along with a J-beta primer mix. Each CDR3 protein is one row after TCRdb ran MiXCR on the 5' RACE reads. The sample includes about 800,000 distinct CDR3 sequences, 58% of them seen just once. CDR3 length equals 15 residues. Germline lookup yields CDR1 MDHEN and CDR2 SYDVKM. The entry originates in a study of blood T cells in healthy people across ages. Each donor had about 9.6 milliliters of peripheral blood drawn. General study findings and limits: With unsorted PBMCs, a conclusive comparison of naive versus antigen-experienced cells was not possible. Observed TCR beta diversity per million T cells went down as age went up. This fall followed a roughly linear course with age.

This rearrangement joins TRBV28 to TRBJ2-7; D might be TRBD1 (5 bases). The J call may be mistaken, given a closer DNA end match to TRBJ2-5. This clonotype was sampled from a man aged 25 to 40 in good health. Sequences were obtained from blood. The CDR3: CASRVYRRHQETQYF. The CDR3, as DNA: TGTGCCAGCAGAGTTTACAGGCGGCATCAAGAGACCCAGTACTTC.